This passage covers 11 T cell receptor beta chains from one sample sequenced in a study of shared clonotypes between healthy human individuals. Libraries were prepared by immunoSEQ multiplex PCR; TCRdb keeps only in-frame clonotypes and omits some of them. The data hold a few million clones, with 90% to 95% observed a single time. The sample consisted of naive CD4+ T cells sorted from blood. Specified subset: CD45RA+ positively selected. These receptor sequences come from a man aged 18 to 30 in good health.

On this clone itself: Other DNA variants within this sample encode the same CDR3. The chain recombines TRBV29-1 with TRBJ1-1; D perhaps matches TRBD1 (5 bases). The germline V gene has CDR1 SQVTM and CDR2 ANQGSEA. V was trimmed by 6 bases and J by 0 bases, leaving 11 bases between them. This CDR3 has 13 amino acids. The CDR3, as DNA: TGCAGCGTCGCGGGACGGTTGAACACTGAAGCTTTCTTT. Protein product: CSVAGRLNTEAFF.

V usage is TRBV11-2 and J usage is TRBJ2-7; D remains unclear. The germline gives CDR1 SGHAT, CDR2 FQNNGV. V was clipped by 0 bases and J by 3 bases, with 9 bases between them. The CDR3 loop spans 14 amino acids. CDR3 amino acids: CASSLDLVSYEQYF. The CDR3 DNA reads TGTGCCAGCAGCTTAGATCTAGTCAGCTACGAGCAGTACTTC.

This chain uses TRBV12-1 with TRBJ1-5. TRBV12-1 corresponds to a pseudogene. This CDR3 is 15 amino acids long. CDR3 sequence (DNA): TGTGCCAGCAGCTTAAACGGGGCGAGCAATCAGCCCCAGCATTTT. It specifies CASSLNGASNQPQHF.

The chain links TRBV6-1 to TRBJ2-3; tentative D call: TRBD1 (5 bases). V was pared by 4 bases and J by 2 bases, with 13 bases between. Germline loops: CDR1 MNHNS, CDR2 SASEGT. The CDR3 runs 15 residues. CDR3 coding DNA: TGTGCCAGCAGTGGAAACAGGTTGGACACAGATACGCAGTATTTT. Its protein product is CASSGNRLDTDTQYF.

The chain joins TRBV10-1 to TRBJ1-2; D is uncertain. Germline V CDR1 and CDR2: WNHNN, SYGVQD (reference sequence). V was trimmed by 0 bases and J by 2 bases, leaving 4 bases between them. The CDR3 extends over 13 amino acids. The DNA of the CDR3 is TGCGCCAGCAGTGAGTCCGGAAACTATGGCTACACCTTC. Its protein product is CASSESGNYGYTF.

The chain uses TRBV19 and TRBJ2-1; no clear D. CDR3 length: 15 residues. Germline loops: CDR1 LNHDA, CDR2 SQIVND (reference sequence). Trimming cost V 0 bases and J 5 bases, with 11 bases left between them. CDR3 in amino acids: CASSIDRGFHNEQFF. For the CDR3, the DNA is TGTGCCAGTAGTATAGATCGAGGATTTCACAATGAGCAGTTCTTC.

V gene TRBV15 combines with J gene TRBJ2-7, with D maybe TRBD1 (5 bases). The CDR3 is 17 residues long. Per germline, CDR1 LNHNV and CDR2 YYDKDF (reference sequence). V was cut by 5 bases and J by 3 bases, with 23 bases left in between. The CDR3 nucleotides read TGTGCCACCAGCGGCGACACGTCAGGGCTGCTGGACTACGAGCAGTACTTC. As protein: CATSGDTSGLLDYEQYF.

The CDR3, as DNA: TGTGCCAGTAGTATAGTGCCAGGGGTAACGACCTACGAGCAGTACTTC. Amino acids: CASSIVPGVTTYEQYF. The chain has TRBV19 and TRBJ2-7; D is possibly TRBD1 (6 bases). V gave up 1 base and J gave up 2 bases, with 15 bases separating them. The germline CDR1 and CDR2 sequences are LNHDA and SQIVND (reference sequence). The CDR3 totals 16 residues.

The J gene is TRBJ2-7, the V gene TRBV19; 12 bases map to TRBD2. The CDR3 length is 16 residues. V dropped 5 bases and J dropped 5; count of bases not matched to a gene: 10. The germline CDR1 and CDR2 sequences are LNHDA and SQIVND (reference sequence). CDR3 loop: CASSSLRGLAGNEQYF. The CDR3, as DNA: TGTGCCAGTAGTTCCCTTAGAGGACTAGCGGGAAACGAGCAGTACTTC.

This clone was seen once. Within the sample, other DNA sequences also encode this same CDR3. The rearrangement joins TRBV5-1 to TRBJ2-3, with 7 positions matching TRBD2. In germline, CDR1 is SGHRS, CDR2 YFSETQ. The V segment lost 1 base and the J segment 3 bases; nucleotides outside the gene matches: 5. This CDR3 is built from 15 residues. The CDR3 bases are TGCGCCAGCAGCTTGCAGGCGGGAGTGACAGATACGCAGTATTTT. The encoded protein is CASSLQAGVTDTQYF.

The rearrangement uses TRBV7-2 and TRBJ1-2, with 9 bases aligning to TRBD1. The V gene end was trimmed by 2 bases and the J gene end by 2 bases; junction bases not matched to a gene: 3. Germline V gene lookup returns CDR1 SGHTA and CDR2 FQGNSA. The CDR3 covers 15 residues. DNA for the CDR3: TGTGCCAGCAGCTTATTGGGACAGGGAAACTATGGCTACACCTTC. It translates to CASSLLGQGNYGYTF.